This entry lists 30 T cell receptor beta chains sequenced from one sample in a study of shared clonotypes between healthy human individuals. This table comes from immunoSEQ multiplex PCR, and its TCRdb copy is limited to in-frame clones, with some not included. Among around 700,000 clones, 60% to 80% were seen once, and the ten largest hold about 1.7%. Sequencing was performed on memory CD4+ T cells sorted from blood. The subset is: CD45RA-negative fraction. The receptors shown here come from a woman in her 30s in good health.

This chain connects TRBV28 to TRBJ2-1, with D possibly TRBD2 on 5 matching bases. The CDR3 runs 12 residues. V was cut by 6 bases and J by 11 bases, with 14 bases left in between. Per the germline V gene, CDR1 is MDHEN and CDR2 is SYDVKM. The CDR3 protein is CASSSDFRQQFF. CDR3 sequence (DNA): TGTGCCAGCAGCTCGGACTTTCGTCAGCAGTTCTTC.

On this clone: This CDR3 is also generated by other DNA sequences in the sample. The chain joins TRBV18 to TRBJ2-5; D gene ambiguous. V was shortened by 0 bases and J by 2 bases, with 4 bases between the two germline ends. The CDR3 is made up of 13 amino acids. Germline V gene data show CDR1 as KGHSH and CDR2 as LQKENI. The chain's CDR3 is CASSPPAQETQYF. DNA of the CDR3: TGTGCCAGCTCACCACCGGCTCAAGAGACCCAGTACTTC.

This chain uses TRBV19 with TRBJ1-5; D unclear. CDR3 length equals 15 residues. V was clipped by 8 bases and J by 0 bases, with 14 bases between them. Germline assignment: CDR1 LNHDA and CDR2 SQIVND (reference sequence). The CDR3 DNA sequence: TGTGCCAGTCGGTCGACACCTTATAGCAATCAGCCCCAGCATTTT. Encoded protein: CASRSTPYSNQPQHF.

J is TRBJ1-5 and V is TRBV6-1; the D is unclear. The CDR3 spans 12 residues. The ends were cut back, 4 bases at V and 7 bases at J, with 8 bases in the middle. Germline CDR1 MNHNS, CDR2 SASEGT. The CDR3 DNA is TGTGCCAGCAGTGTAAGCGGACAGCCCCAGCATTTT. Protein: CASSVSGQPQHF.

The CDR3 DNA follows: TGTGCCAGCAGCCCCAGACTAGCGGGGATCATCACAGATACGCAGTATTTT. The encoded protein is CASSPRLAGIITDTQYF. V is TRBV7-9 and J is TRBJ2-3, with 11 bases lining up with TRBD2. Germline V gene data show CDR1 as SEHNR and CDR2 as FQNEAQ (reference sequence). This CDR3 contains 17 residues. Germline trimming cut 5 bases from V and 2 bases from J; bases unmatched to any gene: 9. The complete variable domain, with remaining parts taken from reference TRBV7-9 and TRBJ2-3, reads DTGVSQNPRHKITKRGQNVTFRCDPISEHNRLYWYRQTLGQGPEFLTYFQNEAQLEKSRLLSDRFSAERPKGSFSTLEIQRTEQGDSAMYLCASSPRLAGIITDTQYFGPGTRLTVL.

The CDR3 reads CASSPFLDHHEQYF. CDR3 DNA sequence: TGTGCCAGCAGCCCTTTCCTGGATCATCACGAGCAGTACTTC. The chain links TRBV14 to TRBJ2-7, with D uncertain. There are 14 residues in the CDR3. V lost 4 bases to trimming and J lost 5 bases, with 15 bases between them. Germline CDR1 SGHDN, CDR2 FVKESK.

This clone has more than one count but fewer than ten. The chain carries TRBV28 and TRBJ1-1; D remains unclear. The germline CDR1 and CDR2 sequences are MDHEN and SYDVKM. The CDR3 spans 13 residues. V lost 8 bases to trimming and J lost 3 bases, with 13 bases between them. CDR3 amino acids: CASVGHGDTEAFF. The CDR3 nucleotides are TGTGCCAGCGTAGGGCACGGTGACACTGAAGCTTTCTTT. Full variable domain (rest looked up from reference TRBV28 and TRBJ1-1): DVKVTQSSRYLVKRTGEKVFLECVQDMDHENMFWYRQDPGLGLRLIYFSYDVKMKEKGDIPEGYSVSREKKERFSLILESASTNQTSMYLCASVGHGDTEAFFGQGTRLTVV.

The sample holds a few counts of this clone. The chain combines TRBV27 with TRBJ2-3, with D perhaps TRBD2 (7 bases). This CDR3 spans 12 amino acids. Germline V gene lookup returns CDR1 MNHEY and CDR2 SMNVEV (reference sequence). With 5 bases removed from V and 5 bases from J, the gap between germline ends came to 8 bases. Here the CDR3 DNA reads TGTGCCAGCAGTAGGGGGGGAGATACGCAGTATTTT. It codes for CASSRGGDTQYF.

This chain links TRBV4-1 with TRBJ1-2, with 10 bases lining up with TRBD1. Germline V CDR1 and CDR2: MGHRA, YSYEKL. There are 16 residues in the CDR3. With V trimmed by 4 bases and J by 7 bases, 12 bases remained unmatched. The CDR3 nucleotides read TGCGCCAGCAGCCCCGTTTTGACAGGGGGCAAAGTTGGCTACACCTTC. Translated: CASSPVLTGGKVGYTF.

The CDR3 is CASSSQLGQEQYF. CDR3 DNA: TGTGCCAGCAGTTCCCAACTAGGACAGGAGCAGTACTTC. The V and J genes are TRBV28 and TRBJ2-7, with D possibly TRBD1 on 6 matching bases. Germline CDR1 MDHEN, CDR2 SYDVKM. V lost 4 bases and J 7 bases, leaving 14 bases between the germline ends. The CDR3 extends over 13 amino acids.

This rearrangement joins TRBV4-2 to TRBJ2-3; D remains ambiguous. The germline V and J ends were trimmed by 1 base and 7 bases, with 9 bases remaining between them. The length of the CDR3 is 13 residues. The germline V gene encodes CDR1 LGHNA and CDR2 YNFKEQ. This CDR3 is CASSQVGQHTQYF. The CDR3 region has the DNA TGTGCCAGCAGCCAAGTTGGGCAGCATACGCAGTATTTT.

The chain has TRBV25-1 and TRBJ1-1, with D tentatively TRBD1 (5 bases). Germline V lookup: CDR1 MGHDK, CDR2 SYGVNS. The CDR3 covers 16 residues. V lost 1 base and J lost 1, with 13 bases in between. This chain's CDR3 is CASSELGGLSNTEAFF. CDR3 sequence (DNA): TGTGCCAGCAGTGAATTGGGGGGGTTGTCGAACACTGAAGCTTTCTTT. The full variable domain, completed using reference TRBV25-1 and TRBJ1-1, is EADIYQTPRYLVIGTGKKITLECSQTMGHDKMYWYQQDPGMELHLIHYSYGVNSTEKGDLSSESTVSRIRTEHFPLTLESARPSHTSQYLCASSELGGLSNTEAFFGQGTRLTVV.

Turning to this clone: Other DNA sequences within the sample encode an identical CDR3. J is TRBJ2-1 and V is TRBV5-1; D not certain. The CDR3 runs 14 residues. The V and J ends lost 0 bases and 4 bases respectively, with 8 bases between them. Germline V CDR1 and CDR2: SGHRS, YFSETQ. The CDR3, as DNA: TGCGCCAGCAGCTTGGATAACAGTTACAATGAGCAGTTCTTC. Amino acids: CASSLDNSYNEQFF.

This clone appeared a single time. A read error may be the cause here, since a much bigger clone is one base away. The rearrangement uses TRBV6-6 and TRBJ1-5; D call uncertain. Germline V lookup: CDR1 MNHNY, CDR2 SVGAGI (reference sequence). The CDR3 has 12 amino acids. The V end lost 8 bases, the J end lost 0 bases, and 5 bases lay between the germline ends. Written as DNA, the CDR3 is TGTGCCAGCCGGGGTAGCAATCAGCCCCAGCATTTT. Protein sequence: CASRGSNQPQHF.

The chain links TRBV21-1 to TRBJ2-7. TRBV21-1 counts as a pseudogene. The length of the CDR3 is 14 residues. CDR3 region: CASPRVTTTYEQYF. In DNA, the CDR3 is TGTGCCAGCCCAAGGGTTACTACCACCTACGAGCAGTACTTC.

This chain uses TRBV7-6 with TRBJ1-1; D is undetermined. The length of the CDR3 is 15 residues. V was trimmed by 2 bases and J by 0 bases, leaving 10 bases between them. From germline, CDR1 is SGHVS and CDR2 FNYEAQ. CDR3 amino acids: CASSLSQSMNTEAFF. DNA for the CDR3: TGTGCCAGCAGCTTATCCCAGTCCATGAACACTGAAGCTTTCTTT.

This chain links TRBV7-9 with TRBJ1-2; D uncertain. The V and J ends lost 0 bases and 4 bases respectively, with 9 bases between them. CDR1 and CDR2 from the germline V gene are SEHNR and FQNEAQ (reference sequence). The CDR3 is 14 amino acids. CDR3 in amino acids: CASSLASGSYGYTF. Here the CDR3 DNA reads TGTGCCAGCAGCTTAGCATCCGGGTCCTATGGCTACACCTTC.

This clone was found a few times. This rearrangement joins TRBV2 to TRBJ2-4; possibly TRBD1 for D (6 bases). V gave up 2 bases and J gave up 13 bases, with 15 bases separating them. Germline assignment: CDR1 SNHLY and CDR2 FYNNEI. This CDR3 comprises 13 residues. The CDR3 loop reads CASSEPEGQRQYF. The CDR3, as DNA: TGTGCCAGCAGTGAACCGGAAGGACAGCGCCAGTACTTC.

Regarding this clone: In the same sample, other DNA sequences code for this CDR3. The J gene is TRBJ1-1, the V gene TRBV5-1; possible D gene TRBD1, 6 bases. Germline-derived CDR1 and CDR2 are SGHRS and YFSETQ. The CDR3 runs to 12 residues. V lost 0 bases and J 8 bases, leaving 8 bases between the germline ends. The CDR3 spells CASSLGQGEAFF. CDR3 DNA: TGCGCCAGCAGCTTGGGGCAGGGGGAAGCTTTCTTT. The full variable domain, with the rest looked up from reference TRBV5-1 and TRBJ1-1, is KAGVTQTPRYLIKTRGQQVTLSCSPISGHRSVSWYQQTPGQGLQFLFEYFSETQRNKGNFPGRFSGRQFSNSRSEMNVSTLELGDSALYLCASSLGQGEAFFGQGTRLTVV.

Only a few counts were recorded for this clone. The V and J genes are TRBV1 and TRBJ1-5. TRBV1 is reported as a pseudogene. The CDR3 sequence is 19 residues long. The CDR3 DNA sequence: TGCACCAGCAGCCAAGATGGGGGATCTGGGGCGGCGCGCGATCAGCCCCAGCATTTT. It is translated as CTSSQDGGSGAARDQPQHF.

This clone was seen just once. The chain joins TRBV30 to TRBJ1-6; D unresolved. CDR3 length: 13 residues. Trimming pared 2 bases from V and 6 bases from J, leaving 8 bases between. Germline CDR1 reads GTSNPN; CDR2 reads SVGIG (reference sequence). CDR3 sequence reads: CAWSNNVNSPLHF. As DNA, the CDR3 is TGTGCCTGGAGTAACAACGTTAATTCACCCCTCCACTTT.

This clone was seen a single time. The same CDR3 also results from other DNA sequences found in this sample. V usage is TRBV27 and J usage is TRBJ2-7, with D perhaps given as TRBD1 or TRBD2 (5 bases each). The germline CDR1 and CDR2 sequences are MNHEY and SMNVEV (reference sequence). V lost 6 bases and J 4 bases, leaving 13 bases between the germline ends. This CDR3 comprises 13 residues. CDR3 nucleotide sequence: TGTGCCAGCAGGCCCGGGACCTCATACGAGCAGTACTTC. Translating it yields CASRPGTSYEQYF.

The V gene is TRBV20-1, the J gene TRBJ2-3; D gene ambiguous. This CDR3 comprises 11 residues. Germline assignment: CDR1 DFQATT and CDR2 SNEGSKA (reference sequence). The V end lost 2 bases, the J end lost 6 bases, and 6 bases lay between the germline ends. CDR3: CSARNSDTQYF. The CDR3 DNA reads TGCAGTGCTAGAAACTCGGATACGCAGTATTTT.

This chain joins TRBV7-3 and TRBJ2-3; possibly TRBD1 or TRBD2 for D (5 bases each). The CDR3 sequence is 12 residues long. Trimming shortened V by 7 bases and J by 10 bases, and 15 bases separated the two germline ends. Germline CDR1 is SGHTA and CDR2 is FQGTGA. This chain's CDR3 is CASTDGAGPQYF. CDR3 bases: TGTGCCAGCACGGACGGGGCGGGTCCGCAGTATTTT.

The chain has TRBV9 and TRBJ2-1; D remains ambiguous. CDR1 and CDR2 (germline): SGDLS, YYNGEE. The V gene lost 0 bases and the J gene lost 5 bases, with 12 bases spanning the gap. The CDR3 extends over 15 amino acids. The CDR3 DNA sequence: TGTGCCAGCAGCGTAGAAGTGGGTGGACACAATGAGCAGTTCTTC. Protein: CASSVEVGGHNEQFF.

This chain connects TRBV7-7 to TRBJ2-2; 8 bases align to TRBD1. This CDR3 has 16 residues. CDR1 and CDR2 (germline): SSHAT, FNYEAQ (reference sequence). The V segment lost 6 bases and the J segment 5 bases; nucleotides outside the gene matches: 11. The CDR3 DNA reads TGTGCCAGCAGTCGACTGCAGGGGGCGGGAACCGGGGAGCTGTTTTTT. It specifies CASSRLQGAGTGELFF.

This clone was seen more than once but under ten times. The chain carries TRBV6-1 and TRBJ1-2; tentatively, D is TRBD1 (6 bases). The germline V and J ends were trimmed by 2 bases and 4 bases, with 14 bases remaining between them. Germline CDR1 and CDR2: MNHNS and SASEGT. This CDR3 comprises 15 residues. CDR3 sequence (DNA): TGTGCCAGCAGTGAAAGCGGACAGACAAGCTATGGCTACACCTTC. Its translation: CASSESGQTSYGYTF.

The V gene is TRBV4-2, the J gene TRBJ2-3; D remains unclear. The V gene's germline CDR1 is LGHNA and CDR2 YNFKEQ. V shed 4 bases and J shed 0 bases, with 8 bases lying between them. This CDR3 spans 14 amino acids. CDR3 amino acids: CASSRSPSTDTQYF. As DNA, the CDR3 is TGTGCCAGCAGCCGGTCCCCGAGCACAGATACGCAGTATTTT.

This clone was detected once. The CDR3 here is CASSQDLPTAFSGNTIYF. CDR3 sequence (DNA): TGTGCCAGCAGCCAAGATCTTCCCACAGCGTTCTCTGGAAACACCATATATTTT. V and J are TRBV14 and TRBJ1-3; no reliable D call. There are 18 residues in the CDR3. Looked up from germline, CDR1 is SGHDN and CDR2 is FVKESK. The ends were cut back, 0 bases at V and 0 bases at J, with 15 bases in the middle. The whole variable domain, remainder taken from reference TRBV14 and TRBJ1-3, is EAGVTQFPSHSVIEKGQTVTLRCDPISGHDNLYWYRRVMGKEIKFLLHFVKESKQDESGMPNNRFLAERTGGTYSTLKVQPAELEDSGVYFCASSQDLPTAFSGNTIYFGEGSWLTVV.

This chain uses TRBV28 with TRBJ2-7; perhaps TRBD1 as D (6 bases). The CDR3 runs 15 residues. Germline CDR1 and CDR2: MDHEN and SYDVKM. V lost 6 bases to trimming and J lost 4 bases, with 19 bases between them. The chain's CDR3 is CASSRPGSQGYEQYF. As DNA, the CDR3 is TGTGCCAGCAGCCGCCCGGGAAGCCAGGGGTACGAGCAGTACTTC.